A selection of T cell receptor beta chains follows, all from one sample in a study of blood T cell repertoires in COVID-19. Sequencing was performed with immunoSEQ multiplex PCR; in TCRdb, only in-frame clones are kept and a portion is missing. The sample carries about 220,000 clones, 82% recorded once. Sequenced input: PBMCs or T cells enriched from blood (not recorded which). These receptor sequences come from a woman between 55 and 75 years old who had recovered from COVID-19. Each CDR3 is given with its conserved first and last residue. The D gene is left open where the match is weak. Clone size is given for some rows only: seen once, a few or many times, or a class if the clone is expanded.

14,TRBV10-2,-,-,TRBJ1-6,TGCGCCAGCAGGGACAGAGCTTATAATTCACCCCTCCACTTT,CASRDRAYNSPLHF
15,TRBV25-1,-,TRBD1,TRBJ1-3,TGTGCCAGCAGTGAAGTCGACAGGGTTGGAAACACCATATATTTT,CASSEVDRVGNTIYF
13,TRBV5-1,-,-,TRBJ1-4,TGCGCCAGCAGCTTGGCCGTCACAGAAAAACTGTTTTTT,CASSLAVTEKLFF
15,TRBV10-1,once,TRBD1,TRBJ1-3,TGCGCCAGCAGTGAGGGGACAGGCTCTGGAAACACCATATATTTT,CASSEGTGSGNTIYF
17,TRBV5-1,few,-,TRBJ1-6,TGCGCCAGCAGCTTATTACCCCTAAGCGGGTCGAATTCACCCCTCCACTTT,CASSLLPLSGSNSPLHF
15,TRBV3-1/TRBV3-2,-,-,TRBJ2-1,TGTGCCAGCAGCCAAGGGCGGGGCTCCTACAATGAGCAGTTCTTC,CASSQGRGSYNEQFF
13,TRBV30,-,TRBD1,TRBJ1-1,TGTGCCTTGAGGGGACAGCCGAACACTGAAGCTTTCTTT,CALRGQPNTEAFF
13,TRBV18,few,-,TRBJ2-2,TGTGCCAGCTCACCACCGGCCCGCGGGGAGCTGTTTTTT,CASSPPARGELFF
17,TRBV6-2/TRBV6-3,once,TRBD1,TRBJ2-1,TGTGCCAGCAGTCCGGGGCTTGGACAGGGTGGGAACAATGAGCAGTTCTTC,CASSPGLGQGGNNEQFF
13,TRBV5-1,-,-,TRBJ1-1,TGCGCCAGCAGCTTAACAGGAAGAGCAGAAGCTTTCTTT,CASSLTGRAEAFF
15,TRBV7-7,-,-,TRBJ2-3,TGTGCCAGCAGCTTAAGCGTAGTGAGCACAGATACGCAGTATTTT,CASSLSVVSTDTQYF
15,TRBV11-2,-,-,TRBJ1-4,TGTGCCAGCAGCAACGACGGGATAACTAATGAAAAACTGTTTTTT,CASSNDGITNEKLFF
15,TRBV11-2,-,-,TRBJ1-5,TGTGCCAGCAGCTTAGATGGACGGGGGAATCAGCCCCAGCATTTT,CASSLDGRGNQPQHF
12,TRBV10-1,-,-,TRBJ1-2,TGCGCCAGCCGGGGAGGTCAGGATGGCTACACCTTC,CASRGGQDGYTF
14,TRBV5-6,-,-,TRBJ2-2,TGTGCCAGCAGCTTTATCAGTTACACCGGGGAGCTGTTTTTT,CASSFISYTGELFF
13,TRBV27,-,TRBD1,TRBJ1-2,TGTGCCAGCACCACGACAGGGGCTTTTGGCTACACCTTC,CASTTTGAFGYTF
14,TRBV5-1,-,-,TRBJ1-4,TGCGCCAGCAGCTCCGGAGTAGGGGATGAAAAACTGTTTTTT,CASSSGVGDEKLFF
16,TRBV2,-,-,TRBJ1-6,TGTGCCAGCAGTCTTGGGAGTGGGGTGTATAATTCACCCCTCCACTTT,CASSLGSGVYNSPLHF